The clone carrying this TCR beta chain was detected only a few times. Its specificity is unknown. The V and J ends lost 7 bases and 4 bases respectively, with 10 bases between them. This CDR3 comprises 12 residues. CDR1 LGHNT and CDR2 FRNRAP come from the germline V gene. This entry belongs to a study of beta chain features in type 1 diabetes. Findings of the study overall: Shorter TCRB CDR3s, moderately but significantly so, marked every one of the four CD4+ subsets in Type 1 diabetes patients. The VDJ junctions of type 1 diabetes patients carried fewer insertions and more deletions. A potential PCR bias toward shorter templates would be equal in patient and control samples.

Expressed TCRB transcripts were sequenced because the entire RNA isolate underwent reverse transcription. Method: immunoSEQ multiplex PCR; TCRdb's copy keeps in-frame clones and lacks some. The sample includes under 950,000 clones, 17% of them seen just once. V is TRBV12-5 and J is TRBJ1-1, with unresolved D. This TCR was sampled from a young woman in good health. Sequencing was carried out using naive CD4+ T cells from blood. CDR3 residues: CASARDVTEAFF. The CDR3 DNA is TGTGCTAGTGCGAGGGATGTCACTGAAGCTTTCTTT.